One sample yielded the 2 T cell receptor beta chains listed below, sequenced in a study of CD8 T cells in ankylosing spondylitis. Study-level points and caveats: Blood from ankylosing spondylitis patients appeared to carry a characteristic eight-variant TCR beta motif.

A single record per CDR3 protein comes from TCRdb applying MiXCR to the 5' RACE reads. The data hold about 540,000 distinct CDR3 sequences, with over 9.5% observed a single time. Antigens for these TCRs are unknown. The sequenced sample consisted of blood, either unsorted or a sorted T cell fraction (not recorded which). These receptor sequences come from a male donor with ankylosing spondylitis.

This clonotype was found a few times. The chain links TRBV20-1 to TRBJ2-1; TRBD2 matches 8 bases. This CDR3 has 17 residues. CDR1 and CDR2 (germline): DFQATT, SNEGSKA (reference sequence). The trim removed 6 bases at V and 5 bases at J, leaving 18 bases unmatched. Written as DNA, the CDR3 is TGCAGTGCCGAAGGCCAGATAGCGGGAAGCTTCGACAATGAGCAGTTCTTC. It yields the protein CSAEGQIAGSFDNEQFF.

In this sample, this clonotype turned up a few times. CDR3 protein: CASSLAGGPADTQYF. Written as DNA, the CDR3 is TGTGCCAGCAGCCTAGCGGGAGGGCCGGCAGATACGCAGTATTTT. The chain is built from TRBV3-1 and TRBJ2-3; the match to TRBD2 covers 11 bases. The V gene's germline CDR1 is LGHDT and CDR2 YNNKEL (reference sequence). V was clipped by 4 bases and J by 4 bases; unmatched bases: 4. This CDR3 region has 15 residues.